The 7 T cell receptor beta chains below all came from one sample that was sequenced in a study of blood T cells in healthy people across ages (dated by TCRdb to the mid-2010s). Libraries were built with 5' RACE. The run used an Illumina HiSeq 2500. A second PCR of roughly 6 to 11 cycles was run with a J-beta primer mix and a sample-barcoded 5' primer. TCRdb reprocessing: public reads trimmed at Q25 with fastp, clones called with MiXCR, in-frame beta chains kept. Every CDR3 protein is listed once, alongside the most common genes and DNA of its rows. This sample has about 1.4 million distinct CDR3 sequences in its table, and approximately 60% of those were observed once. In total, the top ten clones hold about 6.3% of the sample. Sequenced sample: blood. The receptors derive from a man younger than 35 in good health.

The rearrangement links TRBV25-1 to TRBJ2-5, with D perhaps matching TRBD1 (6 bases). The J call may be faulty, since TRBJ2-7 better matches the DNA end. The germline gives CDR1 MGHDK, CDR2 SYGVNS. This CDR3 contains 15 residues. The chain's CDR3 is CASSIGTLYGYEQYF. CDR3 nucleotide sequence: TGTGCCAGCAGTATCGGGACACTATACGGCTACGAGCAGTACTTC.

This clonotype was seen once. This sequence joins TRBV7-8 and TRBJ2-5, with D possibly TRBD1 on 6 matching bases. The end of the DNA aligns better with TRBJ2-7, so the J call may be wrong. This CDR3 is built from 16 residues. Germline V gene sequence: CDR1 SGHVS, CDR2 FQNEAQ. This CDR3 reads CASSLFVGQIFYEQYF. CDR3 in DNA: TGTGCCAGCAGCTTATTTGTGGGACAAATCTTCTACGAGCAGTACTTC.

This clonotype was found a few times. This chain connects TRBV7-9 to TRBJ2-4; 8 bases are a match to TRBD2. The closer fit of TRBJ2-7 to the DNA end suggests the J call may be wrong. The CDR3 extends over 16 amino acids. The germline gives CDR1 SEHNR, CDR2 FQNEAQ (reference sequence). The CDR3 nucleotides are TGTGCCAGCAGCCCCCCGGGAGGGGCTAACCGATACGAGCAGTACTTC. This codes for CASSPPGGANRYEQYF.

The chain uses TRBV27 and TRBJ2-1, with 8 bases identical to TRBD2. The CDR3 covers 15 residues. V was pared by 4 bases and J by 3 bases, with 5 bases of the junction left unmatched. CDR1 and CDR2 from the germline V gene are MNHEY and SMNVEV (reference sequence). This chain's CDR3 is CASSWGTRNYNEQFF. The CDR3 nucleotides read TGTGCCAGCAGTTGGGGGACTAGGAACTACAATGAGCAGTTCTTC.

V is TRBV6-5 and J is TRBJ2-4; no reliable D call. The DNA end favors TRBJ2-7, so the J call may be wrong. Germline V gene lookup returns CDR1 MNHEY and CDR2 SVGAGI. This CDR3 comprises 14 residues. The CDR3 protein is CASSYRSVSYEQYF. The CDR3 nucleotides are TGTGCCAGCAGTTACCGGAGCGTGTCCTACGAGCAGTACTTC.

This clonotype has just a few counts. V is TRBV4-2 and J is TRBJ2-3, with 8 bases lining up with TRBD2. The CDR3 contains 15 residues. V gave up 1 base and J gave up 0 bases; unmatched junction bases: 0. The germline V gene has CDR1 LGHNA and CDR2 YNFKEQ. CDR3 sequence: CASSQASGSTDTQYF. CDR3 DNA sequence: TGTGCCAGCAGCCAAGCTAGCGGGAGCACAGATACGCAGTATTTT.

This chain connects TRBV6-5 to TRBJ1-1; D ambiguous. The length of the CDR3 is 15 residues. V shed 4 bases and J shed 0 bases, with 12 bases lying between them. Germline V gives CDR1 MNHEY, CDR2 SVGAGI. CDR3 amino acids: CASSSASLMNTEAFF. CDR3 in DNA: TGTGCCAGCAGTTCTGCGTCCCTAATGAACACTGAAGCTTTCTTT.